This T cell receptor beta chain was profiled in a study of spatial heterogeneity in lung cancer. This clonotype appeared a few times. Time point defined: sample taken at primary tumor resection. Unsorted whole RNA samples from tumor, nontumor lung or frozen PBMC were sequenced. TCRdb fed the 5' RACE reads into MiXCR, producing one record per CDR3 protein. The repertoire holds approximately 90,000 distinct CDR3 sequences, with over 8.5% as singletons. This TCR was recovered from a male donor with early-stage non-small cell lung cancer. This sample comprised PBMCs, obtained at surgery.

In nucleotides, the CDR3 is TGCAGTGTCAAAGAGGTGACTAGCGGGAGGCATGAGCAGTTCTTC. It translates to CSVKEVTSGRHEQFF. The chain links TRBV20-1 to TRBJ2-1; 13 bases align to TRBD2. This CDR3 is 15 amino acids long. The germline V gene encodes CDR1 DFQATT and CDR2 SNEGSKA (reference sequence). J lost 8 bases, V lost 7 bases, and 11 bases had no gene match.